The following is a T cell receptor beta chain sequence with its context. The V end was cut by 1 base, the J end by 8 bases, with 15 bases between. The CDR3 consists of 15 residues. CDR1 and CDR2 from the germline V gene are SGHVS and FNYEAQ. This sample was taken from a study of blood T cell repertoires in COVID-19. Overall study: The analysed material was cDNA or gDNA that came from T cells, B-cell-depleted T cells, or PBMCs.

Seattle researchers signed up patients amid active infection and tracked them longitudinally. Original methodology: Cell counts per sample came from amplifying reference gene primers. Profiled with immunoSEQ multiplex PCR; TCRdb holds only in-frame clones, not every one. V and J calls and clone size are given by that table; D and trimming were obtained from the DNA. Of roughly 460,000 clones in the sample, about 90% are singletons; the top ten hold roughly 0.78%. The sequence came from a man between 18 and 29 years old with COVID-19, enrolled during active disease. The rearrangement uses TRBV7-6 and TRBJ2-1, with D possibly matching TRBD2 (5 bases). The source material was peripheral blood. CDR3 bases: TGTGCCAGCAGCTTAGTAGGACTGAACGTGGATGAGCAGTTCTTC. Its protein product is CASSLVGLNVDEQFF.